This TCR beta chain was captured in a study of identical twins (dated by TCRdb to about 2016). In the study overall: To test whether fetal clonotypes persist, this study deep-sequenced TCR alpha and beta repertoires from monozygotic twins, from unrelated adults of various ages, and from cord blood. To rule out contamination, replicate twin experiments were performed at different times with different library preparation protocols.

Every donor was a healthy Caucasian. The twin cohort comprised three pairs of female monozygotic twins, all aged roughly 18 to 29 years. Positive isolation kits from Invitrogen were used to isolate the CD4+ and CD8+ T cell populations. Libraries were made using 5' RACE. Sequencing was performed on an Illumina HiSeq 2000. A universal primer binding site was added through template switching, and the final cDNA carried a unique molecular identifier so that TCR cDNA molecules could be counted accurately. Specific primers in the conserved constant-segment region were used to synthesize first-strand cDNA for TCR alpha and beta chains. To control for contamination, each cDNA library was double barcoded with a SMART-Mk sample barcode plus Illumina barcodes. TruSeq adapter sequences along with Illumina sample barcodes were introduced in two successive PCR steps. The Illumina HiSeq platform was used with custom primers to sequence TCR alpha and beta cDNA libraries. Per the source publication's procedure: Unique molecular identifiers were extracted from raw reads with MiGEC, and CDR3 positions were determined with MiXCR. Recombination models were inferred per individual with the repgenHMM and IGoR tools using an EM algorithm. Shared clonotype analysis was performed with the tcR package in R, normalizing sharing by the product of cloneset sizes. To study raw recombination free of thymic and clonal selection effects, out-of-frame nonproductive sequences were analyzed. Using fastp at Q25 and MiXCR, TCRdb reprocessed the public reads and kept productive beta chains. One record per CDR3 amino acid sequence lists the most common genes and DNA. These V and J calls derive from TCRdb rather than the authors' analysis. The sample data list approximately 190,000 distinct CDR3 sequences, and around 15% of these were observed just once. 40% of the sample lies in the top ten.

To note about this clonotype: Its antigen is unknown. No quality values exist for individual bases; no much larger clone is one base distant.

The V and J ends are trimmed by 1 base and 4 bases, leaving 14 bases between them. The germline V gene encodes CDR1 SGHDT and CDR2 YYEEEE. From the cysteine up to the phenylalanine, the CDR3 has a length of 16 residues. Only the CDR3 region is kept as DNA, spanning 48 bases read in frame from base 1. Overall results and qualifications from the work: Because the same donors could not be followed over many years, the conclusions relied on cross-sectional statistical analysis. The excess sharing between twins in beta out-of-frame sequences was weaker because fewer shared sequences reduced the signal-to-noise ratio. Recombination models systematically underestimated out-of-frame TCR alpha sharing in monozygotic twins but agreed with sharing between unrelated individuals. Zero-insertion analyses could be partly confounded by invariant T cells such as MAIT and iNKT, although diverse VJ usage argued against such confounding for most clonotypes. Out-of-frame TCR alpha sequences shared between twins showed an excess of low generation-probability sequences compared with coincidental sharing between unrelated individuals. Fewer insertions were carried by abundant cord blood beta clonotypes, a similar but weaker trend appeared in young adult naive repertoires, and no such trend appeared in memory repertoires.

These data also formed part of another study, on T cells expressing NK-cell markers. The second study's authors report: TCR beta-chain repertoires were profiled in sorted CD3+CD56+NKG2C+, CD3+CD56+NKG2C- and CD3+CD56-NKG2C+ T-cell subsets from several donors. Among the eight sequenced donors, seven were HCMV-seropositive and one was HCMV-seronegative. In several experiments an anti-gammadeltaTCR antibody was added to restrict sorting to alphabetaTCR-expressing T cells. In roughly six donors, the dominant CD3+CD56+NKG2C+ clonotypes ranked among the top 10 CD8+ clonotypes, making up about 1.0-7.5% of CD8+ T cells. Those dominant clonotypes were again the most abundant among CD3+CD56-NKG2C+ cells in several donors, at about 28.3-60.1%. It remained unclear whether the expanded NKG2C-expressing T cell clones were specific for HCMV antigens. All eight donors whose samples were sequenced were randomly selected healthy volunteers, three of them men and five women. HCMV serostatus was determined by detecting HCMV-specific IgG in serum with a commercial ELISA kit. MIGEC was used to demultiplex reads and group reads by UMI, and MiTCR was used to assemble and quantify clonotypes. To remove erroneous sequences, TCR cDNA sequences were retained only when supported by two or more reads. Downstream repertoire analysis used the tcR package, and clonotypes were matched across fractions by CDR3 nucleotide sequence plus V segment. VDJmatch was used to annotate antigen specificity against VDJdb, with one amino acid substitution in CDR3 permitted.

This receptor was obtained from a woman aged 18-35 years in good health. Recombination connected TRBV5-6 to TRBJ2-2, with the D gene uncertain. The sequencing sample was made of CD8+ T cells sorted from blood. CDR3 region: CASSLQSEHFTGELFF. The bases read TGTGCCAGCAGCTTGCAGTCAGAACACTTCACCGGGGAGCTGTTTTTT. With all but the CDR3 taken from the reference TRBV5-6 and TRBJ2-2 genes, the full variable domain is: DAGVTQSPTHLIKTRGQQVTLRCSPKSGHDTVSWYQQALGQGPQFIFQYYEEEERQRGNFPDRFSGHQFPNYSSELNVNALLLGDSALYLCASSLQSEHFTGELFFGEGSRLTVL.